The 24 T cell receptor beta chains below all came from one sample that was sequenced in a study of T cells after yellow fever vaccination. Each CDR3 protein is one row after TCRdb ran MiXCR on the 5' RACE reads. Among about 240,000 distinct CDR3 sequences listed, 6.9% were seen once. The sequencing used CD4+ T cells sorted from PBMCs, collected 15 days after the yellow fever booster vaccination. These receptor sequences come from a man aged 25 to 45 who received the YFV17D yellow fever vaccine.

The chain has TRBV7-2 and TRBJ1-2; TRBD1 agrees at 7 bases. Unmatched junction bases numbered 13, after V lost 5 bases and J lost 10 bases. CDR1 is SGHTA and CDR2 is FQGNSA in the germline V gene. This CDR3 has 14 residues. Here the CDR3 reads CASSPRTGGRDYTF. The CDR3 nucleotides read TGTGCCAGCAGCCCCCGGACAGGCGGCCGAGACTACACCTTC.

Many counts were recorded for this clonotype. V is TRBV7-2 and J is TRBJ1-4; the match to TRBD1 covers 9 bases. The CDR3 spans 14 residues. V lost 5 bases, J lost 7 bases, and 5 bases stayed unmatched. Looked up from germline, CDR1 is SGHTA and CDR2 is FQGNSA. CDR3 DNA: TGTGCCAGCAGCACAGGGGGCTGGACTGAAAAACTGTTTTTT. Residues: CASSTGGWTEKLFF.

The sample holds a few counts of this clonotype. The V gene is TRBV6-5, the J gene TRBJ1-2; a possible D gene is TRBD1 (5 bases). Germline V CDR1 and CDR2: MNHEY, SVGAGI. V lost 1 base, J lost 9 bases, and 6 bases lay in between. CDR3 size: 11 residues. CDR3 amino acids: CASSYWGSYTF. The CDR3 DNA reads as TGTGCCAGCAGTTACTGGGGGAGCTACACCTTC.

This chain joins TRBV7-2 and TRBJ2-5; D could derive from TRBD1 or TRBD2 (6 bases each). Germline V lookup: CDR1 SGHTA, CDR2 FQGNSA. This CDR3 comprises 16 residues. Trimming pared 4 bases from V and 2 bases from J, leaving 17 bases between. The CDR3, as DNA: TGTGCCAGCAGCTCACATCCAGGGGCGGGGCAAGAGACCCAGTACTTC. It specifies CASSSHPGAGQETQYF.

This clonotype was observed a handful of times. This chain links TRBV20-1 with TRBJ2-1; 10 nucleotides align to TRBD2. Germline loops: CDR1 DFQATT, CDR2 SNEGSKA (reference sequence). This CDR3 spans 18 amino acids. The junction had 8 bases not matched to a gene; V was cut back by 0 bases and J by 0 bases. CDR3 DNA: TGCAGTGCTAGAGATCCTAGCGGGAGTAAAATCTCCTACAATGAGCAGTTCTTC. It translates to CSARDPSGSKISYNEQFF.

There are many counts of this clonotype. J is TRBJ2-7 and V is TRBV20-1, with TRBD2 matching 9 bases. This CDR3 comprises 15 residues. From germline, CDR1 is DFQATT and CDR2 SNEGSKA (reference sequence). Unmatched junction bases numbered 7, after V lost 3 bases and J lost 1 base. CDR3 loop: CSASLLAGYSYEQYF. In nucleotides, the CDR3 is TGCAGTGCTAGCCTGCTAGCGGGATATTCCTACGAGCAGTACTTC.

This clonotype was counted at least ten times. The rearrangement links TRBV20-1 to TRBJ1-1; maybe TRBD1 (5 bases). Germline V CDR1 and CDR2: DFQATT, SNEGSKA (reference sequence). CDR3 length equals 12 residues. V lost 7 bases to trimming and J lost 6 bases, with 15 bases between them. The CDR3 sequence: CSVRKGSAEAFF. Here the CDR3 DNA reads TGCAGTGTTAGGAAGGGGTCGGCTGAAGCTTTCTTT.

This clonotype was picked up many times. The CDR3 reads CRATGVRNNEQFF. The DNA for the CDR3 is TGCAGAGCGACGGGGGTCCGGAACAATGAGCAGTTCTTC. The chain uses TRBV20-1 and TRBJ2-1; D perhaps matches TRBD2 (6 bases). Germline CDR1 and CDR2: DFQATT and SNEGSKA (reference sequence). The CDR3 length is 13 residues.

This clonotype was seen at least ten times. V usage is TRBV6-5 and J usage is TRBJ1-2; D is possibly TRBD1 (6 bases). There are 12 residues in the CDR3. Germline values: CDR1 MNHEY, CDR2 SVGAGI. V lost 6 bases and J lost 8, with 13 bases in between. The CDR3 DNA reads as TGTGCCAGCAGGGAGACAGGAGAAGGCTACACCTTC. It encodes CASRETGEGYTF.

This clonotype was counted a few times. The V and J genes are TRBV18 and TRBJ2-1, with D perhaps being TRBD1 or TRBD2 (5 bases each). CDR1 and CDR2 (germline): KGHSH, LQKENI. This CDR3 spans 12 amino acids. Trimming cost V 6 bases and J 13 bases, with 16 bases left between them. The CDR3 DNA reads TGTGCCAGCTCGGTGGGGGACCCCCTTCAGTTCTTC. It specifies CASSVGDPLQFF.

This clonotype was detected ten times or more. The rearrangement links TRBV5-1 to TRBJ2-1; TRBD2 aligns across 10 bases. V was pared by 4 bases and J by 9 bases, with 4 bases of the junction left unmatched. Germline V gene sequence: CDR1 SGHRS, CDR2 YFSETQ. The CDR3 is 13 amino acids. The CDR3 region has the DNA TGCGCCAGCAGCGGGGGACTAGCGAGTGAGCAGTTCTTC. Residues: CASSGGLASEQFF.

This clonotype was found a few times. The chain recombines TRBV20-1 with TRBJ1-2, with no clear D. Trimming took off 4 bases at V and 3 bases at J, with 18 bases between the two ends. The CDR3 sequence is 15 residues long. Germline V gene sequence: CDR1 DFQATT, CDR2 SNEGSKA (reference sequence). The CDR3: CSATDGGRRDYGYTF. CDR3 coding DNA: TGCAGTGCTACGGACGGAGGGAGGCGTGACTATGGCTACACCTTC.

The J gene is TRBJ2-7, the V gene TRBV2; TRBD2 aligns across 7 bases. The junction had 7 bases not matched to a gene; V was cut back by 8 bases and J by 6 bases. The V gene's germline CDR1 is SNHLY and CDR2 FYNNEI. CDR3 length: 12 amino acids. The CDR3 spells CASWRSGGEQYF. As DNA, the CDR3 is TGTGCCAGCTGGCGTTCGGGAGGCGAGCAGTACTTC.

The chain couples TRBV6-5 to TRBJ1-3, with D possibly being TRBD1 (6 bases). Per the germline V gene, CDR1 is MNHEY and CDR2 is SVGAGI. V gave up 0 bases and J gave up 4 bases, with 13 bases separating them. The CDR3 runs to 16 residues. The CDR3 sequence is CASSYSSGGAGNTIYF. DNA for the CDR3: TGTGCCAGCAGTTACTCTTCTGGGGGCGCGGGAAACACCATATATTTT.

The sample holds a few counts of this clonotype. The chain links TRBV20-1 to TRBJ2-1; TRBD2 agrees at 9 bases. Trimming cost V 5 bases and J 7 bases; bases outside gene matches: 9. Looked up from germline, CDR1 is DFQATT and CDR2 is SNEGSKA (reference sequence). The CDR3 loop spans 14 amino acids. The CDR3: CSALAGGPKNEQFF. In nucleotides, the CDR3 is TGCAGTGCTTTGGCGGGAGGGCCTAAGAATGAGCAGTTCTTC.

In this sample, this clonotype turned up a few times. The chain joins TRBV20-1 to TRBJ2-2, with a possible D match to TRBD1 (5 bases). CDR1 is DFQATT, CDR2 SNEGSKA, per germline (reference sequence). Trimming stripped 3 bases from V and 0 bases from J, with 11 bases between. This CDR3 has 15 residues. The CDR3 sequence is CSARVGAANTGELFF. The CDR3, as DNA: TGCAGTGCTAGGGTAGGGGCGGCGAACACCGGGGAGCTGTTTTTT.

This clonotype came up a few times. The J gene is TRBJ2-4, the V gene TRBV7-2; D might be TRBD1 (6 bases). Germline V lookup: CDR1 SGHTA, CDR2 FQGNSA. The CDR3 runs to 13 residues. V was trimmed by 5 bases and J by 10 bases, leaving 15 bases between them. The CDR3 DNA reads as TGTGCCAGCAGCCCTCCCAGGGGTGGAATTCAGTACTTC. Amino acids: CASSPPRGGIQYF.

This clonotype was counted at least ten times. The chain has TRBV20-1 and TRBJ1-5; 12 positions agree with TRBD1. V shed 6 bases and J 6 bases; nucleotides not matched to a gene: 6. The CDR3 sequence is 14 residues long. CDR1 is DFQATT and CDR2 is SNEGSKA in the germline V gene (reference sequence). In nucleotides, the CDR3 is TGCAGTGCAACGCCGGGACAGGGGGCTCAGCCCCAGCATTTT. It codes for CSATPGQGAQPQHF.

The chain links TRBV18 to TRBJ1-4; D call uncertain. Trimming took off 3 bases at V and 5 bases at J, with 7 bases between the two ends. Germline CDR1 and CDR2: KGHSH and LQKENI. CDR3 length: 13 residues. CDR3 residues: CASSPLGNEKLFF. The CDR3 nucleotides are TGTGCCAGCTCACCCCTGGGGAATGAAAAACTGTTTTTT.

This clonotype was seen a few times. The chain is built from TRBV19 and TRBJ2-2; D not certain. With 8 bases removed from V and 5 bases from J, the gap between germline ends came to 6 bases. Germline V lookup: CDR1 LNHDA, CDR2 SQIVND (reference sequence). The CDR3 sequence is 11 residues long. The CDR3 bases are TGTGCCAGTCTACATACCGGGGAGCTGTTTTTT. Translation: CASLHTGELFF.

The V call is TRBV5-1, the J call TRBJ1-2; D gene uncertain. V lost 0 bases and J 11 bases, leaving 11 bases between the germline ends. The germline V gene has CDR1 SGHRS and CDR2 YFSETQ. The length of the CDR3 is 12 residues. In DNA, the CDR3 is TGCGCCAGCAGCTTGGGGACGGGTCAATACACCTTC. This gives the protein CASSLGTGQYTF. Variable domain in full (rest from reference TRBV5-1 and TRBJ1-2): KAGVTQTPRYLIKTRGQQVTLSCSPISGHRSVSWYQQTPGQGLQFLFEYFSETQRNKGNFPGRFSGRQFSNSRSEMNVSTLELGDSALYLCASSLGTGQYTFGSGTRLTVV.

This clonotype has ten or more counts. CDR3 loop: CSVGTWVTDTQYF. The CDR3 region has the DNA TGCAGCGTTGGGACCTGGGTTACAGATACGCAGTATTTT. The chain couples TRBV29-1 to TRBJ2-3; D uncertain. This CDR3 region has 13 residues. V was pared by 4 bases and J by 3 bases, with 11 bases between. The germline CDR1 and CDR2 sequences are SQVTM and ANQGSEA.

This clonotype was recorded a few times. The chain recombines TRBV20-1 with TRBJ2-1; possible D gene TRBD2, 6 bases. Trimming pared 4 bases from V and 4 bases from J, leaving 17 bases between. CDR1 and CDR2 from the germline V gene are DFQATT and SNEGSKA (reference sequence). This CDR3 is built from 15 residues. CDR3 nucleotides: TGCAGTGCTAAACCGGGACTGGGAACTTACAATGAGCAGTTCTTC. It yields the protein CSAKPGLGTYNEQFF.

This clonotype was recorded a few times. CDR3 bases: TGTGCCAGCACCCAGGGAGCCGGGGAGCTGTTTTTT. Translating gives CASTQGAGELFF. The rearrangement links TRBV6-2 or TRBV6-3 to TRBJ2-2, with D perhaps TRBD1 or TRBD2 (5 bases each). The CDR3 sequence is 12 residues long. CDR1 MNHEY and CDR2 SVGEGT come from the germline V gene. The V end was cut by 7 bases, the J end by 6 bases, with 9 bases between.